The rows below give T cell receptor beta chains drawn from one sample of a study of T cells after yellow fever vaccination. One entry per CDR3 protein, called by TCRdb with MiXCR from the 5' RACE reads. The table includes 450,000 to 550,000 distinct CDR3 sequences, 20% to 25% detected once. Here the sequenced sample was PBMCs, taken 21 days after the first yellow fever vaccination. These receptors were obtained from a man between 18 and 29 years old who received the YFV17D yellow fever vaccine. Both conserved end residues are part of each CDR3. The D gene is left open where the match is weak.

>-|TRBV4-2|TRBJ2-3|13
CASSGAPADTQYF
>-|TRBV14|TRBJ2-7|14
CASSPHPVRYEQYF
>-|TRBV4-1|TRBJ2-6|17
CASSQGVARSGANVLTF
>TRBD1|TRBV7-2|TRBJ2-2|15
CASSSGQGYTGELFF
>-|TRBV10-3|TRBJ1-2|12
CAISDGRGGYTF
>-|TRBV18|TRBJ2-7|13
CASSPSDTREQYF
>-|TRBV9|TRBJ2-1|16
CASSVAPWSSYNEQFF
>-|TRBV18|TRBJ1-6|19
CASSPTAWDGRSDNSPLHF
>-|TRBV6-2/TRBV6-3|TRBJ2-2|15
CASSFQNIGTGELFF
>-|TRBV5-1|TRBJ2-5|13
CASSFTGLETQYF
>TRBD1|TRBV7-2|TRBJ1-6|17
CASSLGGPGQGYSPLHF
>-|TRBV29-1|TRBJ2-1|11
CSVSGVNEQFF
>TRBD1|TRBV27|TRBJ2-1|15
CASRIGTGLFNEQFF
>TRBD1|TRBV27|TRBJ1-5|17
CASRMTGGRILNQPQHF
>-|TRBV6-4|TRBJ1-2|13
CASSEGNHYGYTF
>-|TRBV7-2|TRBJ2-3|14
CASSRGHSTDTQYF
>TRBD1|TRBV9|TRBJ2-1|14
CASSEGAPYNEQFF
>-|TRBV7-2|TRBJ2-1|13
CASSRNDRGEQFF
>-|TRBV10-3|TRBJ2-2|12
CAISENTGELFF
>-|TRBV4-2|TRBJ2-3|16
CASSPRWDRSSDTQYF
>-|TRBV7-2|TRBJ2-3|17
CASSLAIRGHPGDTQYF
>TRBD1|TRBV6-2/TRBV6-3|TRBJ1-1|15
CATFFGTGANTEAFF
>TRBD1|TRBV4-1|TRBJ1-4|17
CASSQMLNGQGNEKLFF
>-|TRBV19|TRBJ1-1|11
CASSIAWEAFF
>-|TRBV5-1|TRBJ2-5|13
CASSQSYQETQYF
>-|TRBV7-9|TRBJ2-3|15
CASSLSSGGGDTQYF
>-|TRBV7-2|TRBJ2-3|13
CASSSSYTDTQYF
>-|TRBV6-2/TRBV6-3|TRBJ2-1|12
CASSPTSTEQLF
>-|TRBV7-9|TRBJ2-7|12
CASSPTRSEQYF
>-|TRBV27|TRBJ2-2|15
CASPFGGANTGELFF
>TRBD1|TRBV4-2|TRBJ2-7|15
CASSRGQDSYYEQYF
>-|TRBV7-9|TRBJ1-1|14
CASSLLNGDTEAFF
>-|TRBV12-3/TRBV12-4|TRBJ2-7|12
CASRTSGSSQYF
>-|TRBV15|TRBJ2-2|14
CATSSVSPTGELFF
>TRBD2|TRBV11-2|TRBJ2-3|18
CASSPRRGAGGGGDTQYF
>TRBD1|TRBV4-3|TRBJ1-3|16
CASSQDRGGGGNTIYF
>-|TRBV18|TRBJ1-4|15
CASSLATGIREKLFF
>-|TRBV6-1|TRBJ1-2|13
CASSPALENGYTF
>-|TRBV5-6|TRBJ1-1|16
CASSPRFGRENTEAFF
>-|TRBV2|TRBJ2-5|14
CASSGGRGTETQYF
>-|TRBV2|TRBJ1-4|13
CASQGRAGEKLFF
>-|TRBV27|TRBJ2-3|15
CASSLNPSVADTQYF
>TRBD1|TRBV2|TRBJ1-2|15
CATVPGTGVFGGYTF
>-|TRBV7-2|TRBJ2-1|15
CASSFPLSGADEQFF
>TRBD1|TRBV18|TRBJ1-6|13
CASSPGTVSPLHF
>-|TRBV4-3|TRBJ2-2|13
CASSQDRGGELFF
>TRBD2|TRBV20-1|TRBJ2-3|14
CSATRGAFSDTQYF
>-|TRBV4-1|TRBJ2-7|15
CASSQVRVADYEQYF
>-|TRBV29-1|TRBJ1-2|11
CSVNGGYGYTF